Sequencing of this TCR beta chain was carried out in a study of OX40 agonist ivuxolimab in advanced cancers. In the study overall: Partial responses were seen in three patients, one with hepatocellular carcinoma and two with cutaneous melanoma. Overall study findings and caveats: It was not determined which antigens were specifically recognized by the peripheral T cells that had undergone clonal expansion.

Data came from immunoSEQ multiplex PCR; TCRdb stores just in-frame clones and leaves some out. The sample has roughly 92,000 clones, approximately 89% seen once; the top ten hold about 0.87%. CDR1 is SGHNT and CDR2 is YYREEE in the germline V gene (reference sequence). Trimming removed 0 bases from V and 13 bases from J, with 17 bases in between. This CDR3 contains 14 residues. Comment on this clone: Its antigen is undetermined.

The sample here was CD4+ or CD8+ T cells sorted from blood, taken in a trial of the OX40 agonist ivuxolimab. The rearrangement links TRBV5-4 to TRBJ2-1, with D possibly TRBD1 on 5 matching bases. The clonotype was recovered from an adult with an advanced solid tumor such as melanoma, head and neck, liver or kidney cancer. CDR3 coding DNA: TGTGCCAGCAGCTTGGATGGGGCCCGATCAGGTCAGTTCTTC. Its translation is CASSLDGARSGQFF.